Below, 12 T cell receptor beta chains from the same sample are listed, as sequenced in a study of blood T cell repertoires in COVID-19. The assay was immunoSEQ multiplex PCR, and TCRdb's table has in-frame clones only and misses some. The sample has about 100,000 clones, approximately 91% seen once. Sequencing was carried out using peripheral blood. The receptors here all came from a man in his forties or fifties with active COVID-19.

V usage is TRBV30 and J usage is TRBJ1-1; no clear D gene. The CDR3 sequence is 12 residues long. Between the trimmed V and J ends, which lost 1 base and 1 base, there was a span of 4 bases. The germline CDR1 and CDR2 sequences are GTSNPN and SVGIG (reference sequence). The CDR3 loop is CAWSAGNTEAFF. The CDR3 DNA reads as TGTGCCTGGAGTGCCGGGAACACTGAAGCTTTCTTT.

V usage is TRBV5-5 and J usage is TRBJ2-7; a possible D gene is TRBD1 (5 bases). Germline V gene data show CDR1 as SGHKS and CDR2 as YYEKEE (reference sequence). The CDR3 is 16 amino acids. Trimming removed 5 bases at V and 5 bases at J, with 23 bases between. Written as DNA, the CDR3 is TGTGCCAGCAGGGTTGGCCAGGGTTGGGGTCTAGACGAGCAGTACTTC. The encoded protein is CASRVGQGWGLDEQYF.

DNA of the CDR3: TGTGCCAGCAGCTGGGGACTAGCGGGTGGGCAGTTCTTC. This translates into CASSWGLAGGQFF. The genes are TRBV7-8 and TRBJ2-1, with 12 bases fitting TRBD2. Trimming cost V 4 bases and J 12 bases; bases outside gene matches: 4. There are 13 residues in the CDR3. Germline-derived CDR1 and CDR2 are SGHVS and FQNEAQ.

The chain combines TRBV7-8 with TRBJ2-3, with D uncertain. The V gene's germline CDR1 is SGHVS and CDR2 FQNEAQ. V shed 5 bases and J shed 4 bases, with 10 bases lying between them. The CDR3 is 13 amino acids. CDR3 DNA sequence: TGTGCCAGCAGCCTCACTCCGGCAGATACGCAGTATTTT. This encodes CASSLTPADTQYF.

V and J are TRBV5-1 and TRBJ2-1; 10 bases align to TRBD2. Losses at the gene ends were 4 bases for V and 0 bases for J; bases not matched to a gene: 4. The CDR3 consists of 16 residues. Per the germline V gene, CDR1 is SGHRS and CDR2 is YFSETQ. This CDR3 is CASSISSGSSYNEQFF. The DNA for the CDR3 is TGCGCCAGCAGCATTTCTAGCGGGAGCTCCTACAATGAGCAGTTCTTC.

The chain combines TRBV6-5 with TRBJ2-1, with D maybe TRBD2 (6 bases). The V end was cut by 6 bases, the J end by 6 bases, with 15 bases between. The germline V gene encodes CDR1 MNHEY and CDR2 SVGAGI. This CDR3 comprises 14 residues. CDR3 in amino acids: CASRDLRRANEQFF. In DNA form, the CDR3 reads TGTGCCAGCAGGGACCTCCGGAGGGCCAATGAGCAGTTCTTC.

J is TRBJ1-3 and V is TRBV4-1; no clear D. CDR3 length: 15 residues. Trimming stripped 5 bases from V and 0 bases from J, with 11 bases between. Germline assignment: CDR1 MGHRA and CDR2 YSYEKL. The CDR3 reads CASSYAGYSGNTIYF. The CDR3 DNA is TGCGCCAGCAGCTACGCGGGGTACTCTGGAAACACCATATATTTT.

CDR3 sequence: CASSFAGGTDTQYF. CDR3 in DNA: TGTGCCAGCAGCTTCGCAGGGGGGACAGATACGCAGTATTTT. The chain employs TRBV7-3 and TRBJ2-3; tentative D call: TRBD1 (7 bases). V lost 3 bases to trimming and J lost 3 bases, with 10 bases between them. The CDR3 has 14 amino acids. Germline-derived CDR1 and CDR2 are SGHTA and FQGTGA.

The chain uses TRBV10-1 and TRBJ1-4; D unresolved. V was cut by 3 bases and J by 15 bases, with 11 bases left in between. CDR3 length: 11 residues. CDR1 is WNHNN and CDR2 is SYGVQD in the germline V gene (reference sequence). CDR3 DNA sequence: TGCGCCAGCAGTGATGGCCGCGAGGTGTTTTTT. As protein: CASSDGREVFF.

DNA of the CDR3: TGCGCCAGCAGCTTGGAGCGGGGCATGGTAGGTGAGCAGTTCTTC. Protein product: CASSLERGMVGEQFF. The chain joins TRBV5-1 to TRBJ2-1, with 7 bases that match TRBD2. The V gene's germline CDR1 is SGHRS and CDR2 YFSETQ. The CDR3 covers 15 residues. Germline trimming cut 0 bases from V and 9 bases from J; bases unmatched to any gene: 9.

CDR3 sequence (DNA): TGTGCCATCACCCGGACTAGCGGGGGGTCGAGCTCCTACAATGAGCAGTTCTTC. This translates into CAITRTSGGSSSYNEQFF. This chain links TRBV10-3 with TRBJ2-1; 14 bases are a match to TRBD2. Germline trimming cut 7 bases from V and 0 bases from J; bases unmatched to any gene: 8. This CDR3 is built from 18 residues. Germline V gene data show CDR1 as ENHRY and CDR2 as SYGVKD.

CDR3 nucleotide sequence: TGTGCCATCAGGAAACAGGGGGTCGGCACTGAAGCTTTCTTT. This codes for CAIRKQGVGTEAFF. The chain is built from TRBV10-3 and TRBJ1-1; 8 bases are shared with TRBD1. Germline V lookup: CDR1 ENHRY, CDR2 SYGVKD. V lost 6 bases to trimming and J lost 4 bases; unmatched junction nucleotides: 7. The CDR3 totals 14 residues.